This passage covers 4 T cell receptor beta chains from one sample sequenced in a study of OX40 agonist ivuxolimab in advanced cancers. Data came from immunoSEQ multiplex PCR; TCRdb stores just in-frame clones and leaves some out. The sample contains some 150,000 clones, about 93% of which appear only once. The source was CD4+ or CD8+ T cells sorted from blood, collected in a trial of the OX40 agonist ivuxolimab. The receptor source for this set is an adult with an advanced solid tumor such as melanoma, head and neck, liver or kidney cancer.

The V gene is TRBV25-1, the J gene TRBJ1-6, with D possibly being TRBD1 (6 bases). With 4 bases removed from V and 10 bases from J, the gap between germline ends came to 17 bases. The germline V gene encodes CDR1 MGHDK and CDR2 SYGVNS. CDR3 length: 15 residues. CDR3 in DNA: TGTGCCAGCAGTGGAAGCCTACAGGGCCGGTCACCCCTCCACTTT. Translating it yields CASSGSLQGRSPLHF. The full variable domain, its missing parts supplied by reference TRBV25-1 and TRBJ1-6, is EADIYQTPRYLVIGTGKKITLECSQTMGHDKMYWYQQDPGMELHLIHYSYGVNSTEKGDLSSESTVSRIRTEHFPLTLESARPSHTSQYLCASSGSLQGRSPLHFGNGTRLTVT.

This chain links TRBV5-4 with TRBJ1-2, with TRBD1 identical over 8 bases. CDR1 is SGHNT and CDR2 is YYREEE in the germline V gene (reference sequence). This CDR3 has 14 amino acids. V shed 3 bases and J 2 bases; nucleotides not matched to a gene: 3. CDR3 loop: CASSSGTGNYGYTF. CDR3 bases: TGTGCCAGCAGCTCCGGGACAGGCAACTATGGCTACACCTTC.

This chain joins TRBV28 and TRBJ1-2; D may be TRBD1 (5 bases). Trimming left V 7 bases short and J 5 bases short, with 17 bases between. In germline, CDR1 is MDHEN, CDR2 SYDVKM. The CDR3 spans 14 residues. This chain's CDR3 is CASNVLGQRYGYTF. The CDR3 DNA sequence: TGTGCCAGCAATGTTCTGGGGCAACGGTATGGCTACACCTTC.

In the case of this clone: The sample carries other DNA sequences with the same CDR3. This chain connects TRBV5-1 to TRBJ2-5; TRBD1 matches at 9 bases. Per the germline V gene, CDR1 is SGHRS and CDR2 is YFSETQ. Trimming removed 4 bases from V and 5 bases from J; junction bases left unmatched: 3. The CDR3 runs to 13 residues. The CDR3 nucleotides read TGCGCCAGCAGCCCTGGGACAGGGGAGACCCAGTACTTC. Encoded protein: CASSPGTGETQYF.